Below, 28 T cell receptor beta chains from the same sample are listed, as sequenced in a study of OX40 agonist ivuxolimab in advanced cancers. The assay was immunoSEQ multiplex PCR, and TCRdb's table has in-frame clones only and misses some. This repertoire shows 25,000 or so clones, just under 75% found once; its top ten account for about 20%. Sequenced material: CD4+ or CD8+ T cells sorted from blood, taken in a trial of the OX40 agonist ivuxolimab. The receptor source for this set is an adult with an advanced solid tumor such as melanoma, head and neck, liver or kidney cancer.

The rearrangement uses TRBV27 and TRBJ2-1; the match to TRBD1 covers 7 bases. Germline values: CDR1 MNHEY, CDR2 SMNVEV (reference sequence). The CDR3 length is 15 residues. J lost 2 bases, V lost 6 bases, and 7 bases had no gene match. CDR3 sequence reads: CASRPLDRTYNEQFF. CDR3 DNA: TGTGCCAGCAGACCCTTGGACAGGACCTACAATGAGCAGTTCTTC.

This clone was recorded a few times. The chain has TRBV7-2 and TRBJ2-2, with TRBD2 identical over 8 bases. Germline V gives CDR1 SGHTA, CDR2 FQGNSA. The V gene end was trimmed by 2 bases and the J gene end by 6 bases; junction bases not matched to a gene: 5. CDR3 size: 15 residues. The CDR3 spells CASSLTGRGAGELFF. The DNA for the CDR3 is TGTGCCAGCAGCTTAACCGGGCGGGGGGCCGGGGAGCTGTTTTTT.

The chain has TRBV4-3 and TRBJ1-4; D uncertain. Trimming took 1 base from V and 11 from J, leaving 14 bases between them. From germline, CDR1 is LGHNA and CDR2 YSLEER. This CDR3 contains 14 residues. CDR3: CASSQVWATGKLFF. The CDR3 nucleotides read TGCGCCAGCAGCCAAGTATGGGCCACTGGGAAACTGTTTTTT.

For the CDR3, the DNA is TGTGCCAGCACCTGGGGGGGTGCAACTAATGAAAAACTGTTTTTT. This encodes CASTWGGATNEKLFF. The genes are TRBV7-9 and TRBJ1-4; TRBD1 might be the D (5 bases). The V end lost 7 bases, the J end lost 0 bases, and 12 bases lay between the germline ends. CDR1 and CDR2 from the germline V gene are SEHNR and FQNEAQ (reference sequence). This CDR3 is built from 15 residues.

The genes are TRBV7-9 and TRBJ1-3, with a possible D match to TRBD1 (6 bases). The CDR3 is 13 residues long. Per the germline V gene, CDR1 is SEHNR and CDR2 is FQNEAQ (reference sequence). V dropped 9 bases and J dropped 0 bases, with 9 bases sitting between them. CDR3: CASQGYSGNTIYF. CDR3 bases: TGTGCCAGTCAGGGGTACTCTGGAAACACCATATATTTT.

The chain carries TRBV5-6 and TRBJ1-6, with unresolved D. The germline gives CDR1 SGHDT, CDR2 YYEEEE. Trimming took 0 bases from V and 14 from J, leaving 9 bases between them. This CDR3 is built from 12 residues. CDR3 protein: CASSLVSAALHF. The DNA of the CDR3 is TGTGCCAGCAGCTTGGTTTCCGCGGCCCTCCACTTT.

V usage is TRBV7-9 and J usage is TRBJ1-1; possible D gene TRBD1, 5 bases. The V end lost 7 bases, the J end lost 0 bases, and 12 bases lay between the germline ends. This CDR3 has 14 residues. Germline CDR1 SEHNR, CDR2 FQNEAQ (reference sequence). CDR3: CASTDEGMNTEAFF. CDR3 bases: TGTGCCAGCACCGACGAGGGGATGAACACTGAAGCTTTCTTT.

The chain couples TRBV19 to TRBJ1-1; D is perhaps TRBD1 (6 bases). From germline, CDR1 is LNHDA and CDR2 SQIVND (reference sequence). The CDR3 is made up of 24 amino acids. Between the trimmed V and J ends, which lost 5 bases and 4 bases, there was a span of 44 bases. DNA for the CDR3: TGTGCCAGTAGTCGACTCGGGCGGACAGTGGACCCCGAGGGCCTCTCGCAGGTTGGCACTGAAGCTTTCTTT. Protein sequence: CASSRLGRTVDPEGLSQVGTEAFF.

CDR3 residues: CASSQQFTGELFF. CDR3 nucleotides: TGTGCCAGCAGTCAACAGTTCACCGGGGAGCTGTTTTTT. The chain couples TRBV6-6 to TRBJ2-2; D not resolved. Germline V CDR1 and CDR2: MNHNY, SVGAGI (reference sequence). V was shortened by 5 bases and J by 4 bases, with 8 bases between the two germline ends. There are 13 residues in the CDR3.

The chain couples TRBV28 to TRBJ2-1, with D tentatively TRBD1 (6 bases). The CDR3 extends over 13 amino acids. The germline V gene has CDR1 MDHEN and CDR2 SYDVKM. Trimming shortened V by 5 bases and J by 7 bases, and 12 bases separated the two germline ends. The CDR3 loop reads CASSITQGNEQFF. The DNA of the CDR3 is TGTGCCAGCAGTATCACCCAGGGGAATGAGCAGTTCTTC.

The rearrangement uses TRBV12-1 and TRBJ1-2. TRBV12-1 constitutes a pseudogene. The CDR3 contains 14 residues. The CDR3, as DNA: TGTGCCAGCAGTTACGAGAGAGACCTGAGAGGCTACACCTTC. Protein sequence: CASSYERDLRGYTF.

The chain carries TRBV4-3 and TRBJ2-3; 9 bases are shared with TRBD2. Germline loops: CDR1 LGHNA, CDR2 YSLEER. Trimming cost V 1 base and J 0 bases; bases outside gene matches: 2. This CDR3 is built from 16 residues. In nucleotides, the CDR3 is TGCGCCAGCAGCCAAGGGGCGGGGGGGAGCACAGATACGCAGTATTTT. This encodes CASSQGAGGSTDTQYF.

The chain uses TRBV19 and TRBJ1-2; perhaps TRBD1 as D (6 bases). The CDR3 has 15 amino acids. Germline V CDR1 and CDR2: LNHDA, SQIVND (reference sequence). Trimming stripped 0 bases from V and 6 bases from J, with 14 bases between. The CDR3 DNA follows: TGTGCCAGTAGTATAGAAGGGGGAAGGCAAGATGGCTACACCTTC. Protein: CASSIEGGRQDGYTF.

The rearrangement joins TRBV7-3 to TRBJ2-3, with TRBD1 matching 12 bases. This CDR3 contains 17 residues. V lost 5 bases and J lost 4; bases outside the gene matches: 10. Germline V CDR1 and CDR2: SGHTA, FQGTGA. As DNA, the CDR3 is TGTGCCAGCAGCCCTCACCCCGGGACAGGGGGCCCAGATACGCAGTATTTT. Translation: CASSPHPGTGGPDTQYF.

This chain connects TRBV19 to TRBJ2-6, with TRBD1 matching 7 bases. The V and J ends lost 0 bases and 0 bases, in that order; junction bases with no gene match: 11. From germline, CDR1 is LNHDA and CDR2 SQIVND (reference sequence). This CDR3 has 20 residues. CDR3 sequence reads: CASSIDRRKDRRSGANVLTF. CDR3 sequence (DNA): TGTGCCAGTAGTATAGATCGGAGAAAGGACAGGCGCTCTGGGGCCAACGTCCTGACTTTC.

The chain employs TRBV2 and TRBJ2-1, with D unclear. Germline V gives CDR1 SNHLY, CDR2 FYNNEI. The CDR3 has 13 amino acids. V lost 6 bases and J lost 6, with 12 bases in between. CDR3 in DNA: TGTGCCAGCAGCTTCGCTCCGAGCAATGAGCAGTTCTTC. Its protein is CASSFAPSNEQFF.

J is TRBJ1-6 and V is TRBV11-1, with D perhaps TRBD1 (6 bases). The length of the CDR3 is 15 residues. V shed 0 bases and J shed 10 bases, with 13 bases lying between them. Germline V gene data show CDR1 as SGHAT and CDR2 as FQDESV (reference sequence). The CDR3 region is CASSLAVTGWSPLHF. Written as DNA, the CDR3 is TGTGCCAGCAGCTTAGCGGTTACAGGGTGGTCACCCCTCCACTTT.

The chain recombines TRBV4-1 with TRBJ1-2, with a weak D call TRBD1 (6 bases). Germline V lookup: CDR1 MGHRA, CDR2 YSYEKL. The V end was cut by 0 bases, the J end by 3 bases, with 8 bases between. This CDR3 has 14 residues. DNA for the CDR3: TGCGCCAGCAGCCAAGACCGGACAGACTATGGCTACACCTTC. Translation: CASSQDRTDYGYTF.

This clone was picked up a small number of times. V gene TRBV2 combines with J gene TRBJ2-7; 7 nucleotides align to TRBD1. CDR1 and CDR2 from the germline V gene are SNHLY and FYNNEI. J lost 3 bases, V lost 7 bases, and 6 bases had no gene match. The CDR3 runs to 13 residues. The CDR3 is CASTWTGHYEQYF. CDR3 coding DNA: TGTGCCAGCACTTGGACAGGCCACTACGAGCAGTACTTC.

V is TRBV7-8 and J is TRBJ2-1; the match to TRBD2 covers 11 bases. The CDR3 totals 15 residues. Germline assignment: CDR1 SGHVS and CDR2 FQNEAQ. Trimming took 4 bases from V and 9 from J; bases not matched to a gene: 8. DNA for the CDR3: TGTGCCAGCAGCTCTCTTAGCGGGGGGGCGAGTGAGCAGTTCTTC. This codes for CASSSLSGGASEQFF.

The CDR3, as DNA: TGTGCCAGCAGTTCCCCTATAGCGGGGGGCCCCTACAATGAGCAGTTCTTC. Encoded protein: CASSSPIAGGPYNEQFF. The chain uses TRBV27 and TRBJ2-1, with TRBD2 matching over 10 bases. The trim removed 4 bases at V and 2 bases at J, leaving 8 bases unmatched. CDR3 length: 17 amino acids. CDR1 and CDR2 (germline): MNHEY, SMNVEV (reference sequence).

This clone was recorded many times. This rearrangement joins TRBV4-1 to TRBJ2-2; weak D call: TRBD1 (7 bases). Trimming left V 5 bases short and J 3 bases short, with 10 bases between. Germline values: CDR1 MGHRA, CDR2 YSYEKL. This CDR3 is 14 amino acids long. The CDR3 sequence: CASSGGGDTGELFF. Written as DNA, the CDR3 is TGCGCCAGCAGCGGAGGGGGCGACACCGGGGAGCTGTTTTTT.

V usage is TRBV27 and J usage is TRBJ1-2, with 9 bases fitting TRBD1. Germline V gene lookup returns CDR1 MNHEY and CDR2 SMNVEV (reference sequence). CDR3 length: 17 residues. V was pared by 5 bases and J by 5 bases, with 15 bases of the junction left unmatched. DNA for the CDR3: TGTGCCAGCAGTCCACAACCGGGACAGGGTGTCCGTTATGGCTACACCTTC. This sequence encodes CASSPQPGQGVRYGYTF.

The chain links TRBV7-9 to TRBJ1-2, with D unclear. Per the germline V gene, CDR1 is SEHNR and CDR2 is FQNEAQ (reference sequence). This CDR3 region has 16 residues. Trimming removed 4 bases at V and 2 bases at J, with 17 bases between. The CDR3 nucleotides are TGTGCCAGCAGCTACCTATCTACAGCGGCAAACTATGGCTACACCTTC. This gives the protein CASSYLSTAANYGYTF. The variable domain in full, completed from reference TRBV7-9 and TRBJ1-2, reads DTGVSQNPRHKITKRGQNVTFRCDPISEHNRLYWYRQTLGQGPEFLTYFQNEAQLEKSRLLSDRFSAERPKGSFSTLEIQRTEQGDSAMYLCASSYLSTAANYGYTFGSGTRLTVV.

The J gene is TRBJ1-5, the V gene TRBV7-8, with D possibly TRBD1 on 5 matching bases. This CDR3 contains 16 residues. Germline CDR1 and CDR2: SGHVS and FQNEAQ. With 4 bases removed from V and 0 bases from J, the gap between germline ends came to 13 bases. In nucleotides, the CDR3 is TGTGCCAGCAGCTCCGGGGGGGTATATAGCAATCAGCCCCAGCATTTT. This translates into CASSSGGVYSNQPQHF.

This clone was counted between two and nine times. The gene calls are TRBV11-3 and TRBJ1-1, with no clear D. Germline V gives CDR1 SGHNT, CDR2 YENEEA. V dropped 5 bases and J dropped 4 bases, with 11 bases sitting between them. The CDR3 spans 13 residues. DNA of the CDR3: TGTGCCAGCAGCCTGGGAGTGGGCACTGAAGCTTTCTTT. Protein: CASSLGVGTEAFF.

This clone is medium-sized (0.01 to 0.1%) in the sample. The chain links TRBV28 to TRBJ2-3; 7 positions match TRBD2. Trimming removed 1 base from V and 0 bases from J; junction bases left unmatched: 4. The V gene's germline CDR1 is MDHEN and CDR2 SYDVKM. The CDR3 has 16 amino acids. Written as DNA, the CDR3 is TGTGCCAGCAGTTTATCGACTAGCCAAAGCACAGATACGCAGTATTTT. This codes for CASSLSTSQSTDTQYF.

The rearrangement uses TRBV7-3 and TRBJ2-1; 8 nucleotides agree with TRBD2. V lost 7 bases and J lost 7; bases outside the gene matches: 12. CDR1 SGHTA and CDR2 FQGTGA come from the germline V gene. This CDR3 is 15 amino acids long. The CDR3 is CASTFGAGGRNEQFF. The CDR3 nucleotides read TGTGCCAGCACCTTTGGGGCGGGGGGAAGGAATGAGCAGTTCTTC.